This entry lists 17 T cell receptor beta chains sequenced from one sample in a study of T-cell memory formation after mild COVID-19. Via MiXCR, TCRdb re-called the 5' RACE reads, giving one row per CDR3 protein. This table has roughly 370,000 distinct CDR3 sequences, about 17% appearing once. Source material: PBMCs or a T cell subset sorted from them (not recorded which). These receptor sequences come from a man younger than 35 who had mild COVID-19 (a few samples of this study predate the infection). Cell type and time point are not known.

This chain's CDR3 is CASSLGTGGNYEQYF. The CDR3 nucleotides are TGTGCCAGCAGCCTAGGGACAGGGGGCAATTACGAGCAGTACTTC. This chain connects TRBV11-3 to TRBJ2-7, with 12 nucleotides matching TRBD1. This CDR3 contains 15 residues. Germline loops: CDR1 SGHNT, CDR2 YENEEA. The J segment lost 4 bases and the V segment lost 5 bases, leaving 6 bases of the junction unmatched.

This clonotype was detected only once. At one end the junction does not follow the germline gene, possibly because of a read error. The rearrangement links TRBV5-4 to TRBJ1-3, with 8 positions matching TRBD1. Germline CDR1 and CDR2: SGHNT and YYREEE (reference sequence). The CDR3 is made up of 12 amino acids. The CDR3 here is CASSLDQGAMDF. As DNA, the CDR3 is TGTGCCAGCAGCTTGGATCAGGGGGCAATGGATTTT.

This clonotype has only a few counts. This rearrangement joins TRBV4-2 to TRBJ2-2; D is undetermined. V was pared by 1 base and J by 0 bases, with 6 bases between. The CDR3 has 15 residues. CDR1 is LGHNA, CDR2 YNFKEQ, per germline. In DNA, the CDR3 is TGTGCCAGCAGCCAAGGGGATGCGAACACCGGGGAGCTGTTTTTT. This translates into CASSQGDANTGELFF.

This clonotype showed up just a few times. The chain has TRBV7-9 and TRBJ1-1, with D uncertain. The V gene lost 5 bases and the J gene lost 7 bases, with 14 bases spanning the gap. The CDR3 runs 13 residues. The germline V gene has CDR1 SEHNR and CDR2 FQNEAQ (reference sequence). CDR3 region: CASSRRDINEAFF. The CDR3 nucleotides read TGTGCCAGCAGCCGCCGTGACATAAATGAAGCTTTCTTT.

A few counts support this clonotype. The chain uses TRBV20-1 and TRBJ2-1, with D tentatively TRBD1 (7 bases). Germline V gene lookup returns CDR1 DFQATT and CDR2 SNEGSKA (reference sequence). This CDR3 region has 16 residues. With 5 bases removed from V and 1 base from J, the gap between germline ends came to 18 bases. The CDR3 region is CSAPPPPGGSYNEQFF. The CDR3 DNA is TGCAGTGCTCCACCCCCCCCAGGGGGGTCCTACAATGAGCAGTTCTTC.

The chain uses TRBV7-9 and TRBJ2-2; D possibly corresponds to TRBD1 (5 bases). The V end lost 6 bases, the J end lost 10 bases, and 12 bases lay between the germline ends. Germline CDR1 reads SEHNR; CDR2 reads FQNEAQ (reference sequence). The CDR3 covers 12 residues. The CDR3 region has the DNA TGTGCCAGCAGTCAAGGGGCACAGGAGCTGTTTTTT. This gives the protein CASSQGAQELFF.

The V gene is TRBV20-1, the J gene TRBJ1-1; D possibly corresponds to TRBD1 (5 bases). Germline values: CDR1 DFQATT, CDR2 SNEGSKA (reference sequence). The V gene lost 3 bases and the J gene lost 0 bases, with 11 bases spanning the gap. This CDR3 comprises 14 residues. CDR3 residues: CSASSGPVNTEAFF. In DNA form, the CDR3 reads TGCAGTGCTAGTTCGGGACCTGTGAACACTGAAGCTTTCTTT.

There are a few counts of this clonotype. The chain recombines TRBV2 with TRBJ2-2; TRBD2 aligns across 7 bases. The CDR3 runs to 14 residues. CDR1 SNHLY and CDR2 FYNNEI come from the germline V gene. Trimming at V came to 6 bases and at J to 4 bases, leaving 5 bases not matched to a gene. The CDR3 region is CASRQRGATGELFF. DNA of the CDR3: TGTGCCAGCAGGCAGCGGGGAGCCACCGGGGAGCTGTTTTTT.

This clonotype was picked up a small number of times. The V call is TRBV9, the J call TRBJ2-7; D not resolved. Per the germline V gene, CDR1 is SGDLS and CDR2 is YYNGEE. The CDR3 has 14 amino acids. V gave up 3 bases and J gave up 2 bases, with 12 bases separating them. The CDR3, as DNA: TGTGCCAGCAGCGCCACAGATGACCCCTACGAGCAGTACGTC. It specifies CASSATDDPYEQYV.

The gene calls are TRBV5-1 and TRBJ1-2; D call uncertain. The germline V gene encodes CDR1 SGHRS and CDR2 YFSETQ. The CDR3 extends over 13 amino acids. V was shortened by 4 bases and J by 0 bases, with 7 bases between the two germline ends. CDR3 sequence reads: CASSTTANYGYTF. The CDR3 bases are TGCGCCAGCAGCACTACAGCTAACTATGGCTACACCTTC.

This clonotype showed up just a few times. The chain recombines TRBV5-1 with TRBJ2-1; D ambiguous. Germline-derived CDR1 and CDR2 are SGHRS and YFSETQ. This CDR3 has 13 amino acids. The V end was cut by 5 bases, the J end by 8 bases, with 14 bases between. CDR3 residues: CASRSKGRDEQFF. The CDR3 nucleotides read TGCGCCAGCAGGTCGAAGGGAAGGGATGAGCAGTTCTTC.

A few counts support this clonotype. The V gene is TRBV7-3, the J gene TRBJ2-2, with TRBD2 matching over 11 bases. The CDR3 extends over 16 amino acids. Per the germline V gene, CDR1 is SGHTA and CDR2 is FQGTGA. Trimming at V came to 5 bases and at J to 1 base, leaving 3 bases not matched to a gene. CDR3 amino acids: CASSITSGGNTGELFF. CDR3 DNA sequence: TGTGCCAGCAGCATCACTAGCGGGGGGAACACCGGGGAGCTGTTTTTT.

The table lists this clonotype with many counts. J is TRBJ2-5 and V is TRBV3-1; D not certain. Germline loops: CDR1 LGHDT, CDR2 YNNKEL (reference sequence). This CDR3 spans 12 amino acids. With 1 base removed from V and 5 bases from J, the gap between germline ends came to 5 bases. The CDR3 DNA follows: TGTGCCAGCAGCCAAGTCAGGGAGACCCAGTACTTC. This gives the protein CASSQVRETQYF.

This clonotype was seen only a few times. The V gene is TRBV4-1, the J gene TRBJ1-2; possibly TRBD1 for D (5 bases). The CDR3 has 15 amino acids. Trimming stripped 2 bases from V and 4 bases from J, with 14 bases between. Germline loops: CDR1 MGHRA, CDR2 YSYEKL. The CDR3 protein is CASSQNRDSLYGYTF. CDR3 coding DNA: TGCGCCAGCAGCCAAAACCGCGACAGCCTCTATGGCTACACCTTC.

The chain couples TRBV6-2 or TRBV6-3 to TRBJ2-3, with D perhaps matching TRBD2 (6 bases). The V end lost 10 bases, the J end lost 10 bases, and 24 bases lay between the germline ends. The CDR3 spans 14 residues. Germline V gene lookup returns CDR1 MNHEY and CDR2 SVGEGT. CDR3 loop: CATLRDSTRSAQYF. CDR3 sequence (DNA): TGTGCCACCCTCCGGGACTCGACGCGGTCCGCGCAGTATTTT.

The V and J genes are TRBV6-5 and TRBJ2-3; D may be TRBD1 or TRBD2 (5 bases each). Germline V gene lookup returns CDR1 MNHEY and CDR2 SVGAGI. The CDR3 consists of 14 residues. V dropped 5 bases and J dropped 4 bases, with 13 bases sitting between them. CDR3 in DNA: TGTGCCAGCAGTCGGGACCCATCCTCAGATACGCAGTATTTT. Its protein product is CASSRDPSSDTQYF.

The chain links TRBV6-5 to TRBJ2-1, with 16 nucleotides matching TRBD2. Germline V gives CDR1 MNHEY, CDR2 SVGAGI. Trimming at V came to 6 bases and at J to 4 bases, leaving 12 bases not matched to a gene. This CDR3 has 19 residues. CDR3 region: CASRGPGLAGGKTYNEQFF. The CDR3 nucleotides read TGTGCCAGCAGGGGTCCGGGACTAGCGGGGGGGAAAACATACAATGAGCAGTTCTTC.